One and the same sample provided the 4 T cell receptor beta chains below, sequenced in a study of CD8 T cells in ankylosing spondylitis. TCRdb re-called the 5' RACE reads with MiXCR, one entry per CDR3 protein. The profile shows 150,000 to 200,000 distinct CDR3 sequences, approximately 10% of them singletons. The sequenced material came from blood, either unsorted or a sorted T cell fraction (not recorded which). Source of these receptors: a female donor with ankylosing spondylitis or in good health (not recorded which).

The J gene is TRBJ2-7, the V gene TRBV20-1; tentatively, D is TRBD2 (5 bases). The CDR3 has 13 amino acids. The V gene lost 6 bases and the J gene lost 3 bases, with 15 bases spanning the gap. The V gene's germline CDR1 is DFQATT and CDR2 SNEGSKA (reference sequence). CDR3 sequence: CSASMPGSYEQYF. DNA for the CDR3: TGCAGTGCCTCGATGCCGGGGAGCTACGAGCAGTACTTC.

This clonotype was picked up many times. The chain is built from TRBV4-3 and TRBJ2-1; D is ambiguous. V was clipped by 2 bases and J by 5 bases, with 19 bases between them. CDR1 and CDR2 from the germline V gene are LGHNA and YSLEER. The CDR3 is 17 residues long. The CDR3 sequence is CASSQRWSDSADNEQFF. The DNA for the CDR3 is TGCGCCAGCAGCCAACGCTGGTCAGACTCGGCCGACAATGAGCAGTTCTTC.

A few counts support this clonotype. The V call is TRBV15, the J call TRBJ1-1; 7 bases fit TRBD1. The CDR3 runs 12 residues. V gave up 10 bases and J gave up 1 base; unmatched junction bases: 3. The germline V gene has CDR1 LNHNV and CDR2 YYDKDF (reference sequence). CDR3 nucleotide sequence: TGTGCCATTCGACAGGGGAACACTGAAGCTTTCTTT. Protein product: CAIRQGNTEAFF.

This clonotype has a handful of counts. The chain couples TRBV27 to TRBJ2-7; 9 bases line up with TRBD2. CDR1 MNHEY and CDR2 SMNVEV come from the germline V gene (reference sequence). This CDR3 region has 14 residues. The J segment lost 3 bases and the V segment lost 3 bases, leaving 3 bases of the junction unmatched. The CDR3 loop reads CASSLAGGVYEQYF. CDR3 in DNA: TGTGCCAGCAGTTTGGCGGGAGGGGTCTACGAGCAGTACTTC.